This T cell receptor beta chain was captured by sequencing in a study of cytomegalovirus exposure and HLA in healthy donors. A word on this clone: As yet, its antigen is unknown.

Germline CDR1 SGHRS, CDR2 YFSETQ. Trimming took 2 bases from V and 9 from J, leaving 12 bases between them. The CDR3 runs to 14 residues. Findings and caveats of the study: Specific recognition of CMV antigens was confirmed in vitro for three chains (all CMV-associated). The study found most TCR sequences rare, yet found some public TCRs in many donors. Relative to the approximately 670-donor mean, N-insertions were reportedly fewer in an Asian-associated ancestry cluster in a later analysis. Accurate prediction of HLA-A and HLA-B alleles (for most subjects) was reportedly achieved from TCR beta sequences.

The PCR made use of 60 Vbeta and 13 Jbeta primers. TCRdb's table, derived via immunoSEQ multiplex PCR, lists solely in-frame clones and lacks some. The sample contains around 280,000 clones, roughly 90% of which appear only once. V is TRBV5-1 and J is TRBJ1-6, with D unclear. This sequence was found in a woman between 18 and 29 years old in good health and CMV-seronegative. The specimen was PBMCs. The CDR3 is CASSFEQYLSPLHF. CDR3 in DNA: TGCGCCAGCAGCTTCGAACAGTATCTTTCACCCCTCCACTTT.